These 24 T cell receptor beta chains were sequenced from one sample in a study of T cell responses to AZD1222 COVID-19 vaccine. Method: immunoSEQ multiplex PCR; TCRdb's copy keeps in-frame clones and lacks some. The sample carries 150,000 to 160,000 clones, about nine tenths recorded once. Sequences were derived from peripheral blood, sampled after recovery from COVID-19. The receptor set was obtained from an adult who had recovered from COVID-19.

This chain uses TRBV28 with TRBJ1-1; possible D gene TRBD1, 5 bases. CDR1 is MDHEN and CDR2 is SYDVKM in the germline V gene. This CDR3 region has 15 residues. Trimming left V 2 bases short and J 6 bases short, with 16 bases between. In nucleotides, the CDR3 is TGTGCCAGCAGTTTAATAGGGGATCAATCGTCTGAAGCTTTCTTT. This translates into CASSLIGDQSSEAFF.

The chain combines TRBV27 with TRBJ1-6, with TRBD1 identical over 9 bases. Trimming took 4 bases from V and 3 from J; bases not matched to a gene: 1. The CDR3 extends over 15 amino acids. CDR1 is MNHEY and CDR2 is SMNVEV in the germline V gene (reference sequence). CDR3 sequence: CASSSTGGYNSPLHF. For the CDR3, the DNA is TGTGCCAGCAGTTCGACAGGGGGCTATAATTCACCCCTCCACTTT.

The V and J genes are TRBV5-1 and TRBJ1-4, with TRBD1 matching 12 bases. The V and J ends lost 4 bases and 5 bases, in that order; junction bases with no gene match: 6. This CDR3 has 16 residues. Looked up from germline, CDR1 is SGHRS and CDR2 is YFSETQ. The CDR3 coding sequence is TGCGCCAGCAGCCCGGGACAGGGGGCAAGAAATGAAAAACTGTTTTTT. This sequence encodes CASSPGQGARNEKLFF. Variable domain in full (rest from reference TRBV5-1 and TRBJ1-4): KAGVTQTPRYLIKTRGQQVTLSCSPISGHRSVSWYQQTPGQGLQFLFEYFSETQRNKGNFPGRFSGRQFSNSRSEMNVSTLELGDSALYLCASSPGQGARNEKLFFGSGTQLSVL.

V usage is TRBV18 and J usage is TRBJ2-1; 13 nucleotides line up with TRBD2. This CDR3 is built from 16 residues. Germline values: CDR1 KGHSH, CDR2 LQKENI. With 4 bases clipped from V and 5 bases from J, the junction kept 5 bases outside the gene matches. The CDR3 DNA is TGTGCCAGCTCACAACCAGGACTAGCGGGAGACAATGAGCAGTTCTTC. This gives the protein CASSQPGLAGDNEQFF.

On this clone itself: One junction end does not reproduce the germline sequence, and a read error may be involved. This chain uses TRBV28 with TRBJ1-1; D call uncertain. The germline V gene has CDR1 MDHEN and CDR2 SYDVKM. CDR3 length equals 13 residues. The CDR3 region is CASSSSRAAVLVF. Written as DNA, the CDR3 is TGTGCCAGCAGTTCCTCCCGGGCGGCTGTGTTGGTCTTT.

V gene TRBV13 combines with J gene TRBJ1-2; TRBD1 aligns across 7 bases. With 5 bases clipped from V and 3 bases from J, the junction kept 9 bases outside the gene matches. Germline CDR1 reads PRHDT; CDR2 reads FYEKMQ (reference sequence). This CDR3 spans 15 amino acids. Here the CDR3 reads CASSTPDRFDYGYTF. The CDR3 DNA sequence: TGTGCCAGCAGCACCCCGGACAGGTTTGACTATGGCTACACCTTC.

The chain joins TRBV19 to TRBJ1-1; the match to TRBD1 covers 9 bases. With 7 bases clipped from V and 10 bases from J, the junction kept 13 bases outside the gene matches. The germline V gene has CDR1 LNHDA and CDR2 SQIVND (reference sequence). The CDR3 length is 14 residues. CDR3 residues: CASMGAGTGLRAFF. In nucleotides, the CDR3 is TGTGCCAGTATGGGAGCCGGGACAGGGCTTCGAGCTTTCTTT.

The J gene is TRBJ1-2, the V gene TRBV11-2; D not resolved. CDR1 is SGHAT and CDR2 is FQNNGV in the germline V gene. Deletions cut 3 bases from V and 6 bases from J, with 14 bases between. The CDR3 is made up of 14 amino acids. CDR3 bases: TGTGCCAGCAGCTTGGGGAAAGGGTTTGATGGCTACACCTTC. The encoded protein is CASSLGKGFDGYTF.

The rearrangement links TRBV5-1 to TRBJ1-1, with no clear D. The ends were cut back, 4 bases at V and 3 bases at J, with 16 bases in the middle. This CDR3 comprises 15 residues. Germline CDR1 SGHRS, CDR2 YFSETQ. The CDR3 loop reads CASSADGLRDTEAFF. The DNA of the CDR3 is TGCGCCAGCAGCGCTGACGGTTTGCGGGACACTGAAGCTTTCTTT.

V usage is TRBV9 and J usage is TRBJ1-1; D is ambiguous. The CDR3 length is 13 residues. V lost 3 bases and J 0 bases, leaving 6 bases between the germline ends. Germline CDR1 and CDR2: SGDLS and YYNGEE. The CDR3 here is CASSARMNTEAFF. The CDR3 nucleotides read TGTGCCAGCAGCGCCCGGATGAACACTGAAGCTTTCTTT.

This CDR3 reads CASSEAIPGDSNQPQHF. The DNA of the CDR3 is TGTGCCAGCAGTGAAGCCATCCCAGGGGATAGCAATCAGCCCCAGCATTTT. This chain links TRBV6-1 with TRBJ1-5; tentatively, D is TRBD1 (6 bases). Trimming took 0 bases from V and 0 from J, leaving 12 bases between them. The CDR3 totals 17 residues. The germline gives CDR1 MNHNS, CDR2 SASEGT.

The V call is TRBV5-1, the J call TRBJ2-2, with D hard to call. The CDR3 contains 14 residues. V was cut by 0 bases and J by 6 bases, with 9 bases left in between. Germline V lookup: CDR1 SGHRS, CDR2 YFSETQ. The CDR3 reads CASSLELVAGELFF. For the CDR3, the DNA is TGCGCCAGCAGCTTGGAGCTCGTCGCCGGGGAGCTGTTTTTT. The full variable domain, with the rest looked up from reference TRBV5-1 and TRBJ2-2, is KAGVTQTPRYLIKTRGQQVTLSCSPISGHRSVSWYQQTPGQGLQFLFEYFSETQRNKGNFPGRFSGRQFSNSRSEMNVSTLELGDSALYLCASSLELVAGELFFGEGSRLTVL.

CDR3 loop: CATAREFVGNTIYF. The CDR3 DNA sequence: TGTGCCACCGCACGGGAATTTGTCGGAAACACCATATATTTT. The V gene is TRBV6-5, the J gene TRBJ1-3; D gene unclear. V was pared by 10 bases and J by 4 bases, with 17 bases between. The CDR3 consists of 14 residues. Germline assignment: CDR1 MNHEY and CDR2 SVGAGI.

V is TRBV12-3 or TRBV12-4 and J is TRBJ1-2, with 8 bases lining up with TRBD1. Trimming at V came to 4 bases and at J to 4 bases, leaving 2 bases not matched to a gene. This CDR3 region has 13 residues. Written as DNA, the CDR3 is TGTGCCAGCAGTTCGGACAGGGCCTATGGCTACACCTTC. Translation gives CASSSDRAYGYTF.

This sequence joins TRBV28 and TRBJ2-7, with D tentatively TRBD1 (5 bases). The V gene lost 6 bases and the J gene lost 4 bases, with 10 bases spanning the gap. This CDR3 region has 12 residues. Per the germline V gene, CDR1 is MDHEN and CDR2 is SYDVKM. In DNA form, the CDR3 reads TGTGCCAGCAGCCTCGACAGTTACGAGCAGTACTTC. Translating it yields CASSLDSYEQYF.

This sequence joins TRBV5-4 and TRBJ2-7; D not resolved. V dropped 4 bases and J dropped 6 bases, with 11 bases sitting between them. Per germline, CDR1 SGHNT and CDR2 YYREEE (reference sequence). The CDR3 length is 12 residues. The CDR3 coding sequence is TGTGCCAGCAGCCTTAATCACCGCGAGCAGTACTTC. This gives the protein CASSLNHREQYF. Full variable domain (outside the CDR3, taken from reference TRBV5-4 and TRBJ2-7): ETGVTQSPTHLIKTRGQQVTLRCSSQSGHNTVSWYQQALGQGPQFIFQYYREEENGRGNFPPRFSGLQFPNYSSELNVNALELDDSALYLCASSLNHREQYFGPGTRLTVT.

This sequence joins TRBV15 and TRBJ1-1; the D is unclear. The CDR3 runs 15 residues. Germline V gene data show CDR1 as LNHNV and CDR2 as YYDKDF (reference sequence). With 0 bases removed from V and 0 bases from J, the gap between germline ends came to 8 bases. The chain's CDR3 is CATSRDQGLNTEAFF. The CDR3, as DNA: TGTGCCACCAGCAGAGATCAAGGTTTGAACACTGAAGCTTTCTTT. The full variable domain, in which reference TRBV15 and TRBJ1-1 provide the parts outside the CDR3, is DAMVIQNPRYQVTQFGKPVTLSCSQTLNHNVMYWYQQKSSQAPKLLFHYYDKDFNNEADTPDNFQSRRPNTSFCFLDIRSPGLGDTAMYLCATSRDQGLNTEAFFGQGTRLTVV.

In DNA, the CDR3 is TGTGCCAGCAGCGCCCTGGGGGACCCAGGAGAGACCCAGTACTTC. Residues: CASSALGDPGETQYF. This rearrangement joins TRBV7-9 to TRBJ2-5; D is perhaps TRBD1 or TRBD2 (5 bases each). The germline gives CDR1 SEHNR, CDR2 FQNEAQ (reference sequence). The CDR3 has 15 amino acids. The V end lost 5 bases, the J end lost 4 bases, and 17 bases lay between the germline ends.

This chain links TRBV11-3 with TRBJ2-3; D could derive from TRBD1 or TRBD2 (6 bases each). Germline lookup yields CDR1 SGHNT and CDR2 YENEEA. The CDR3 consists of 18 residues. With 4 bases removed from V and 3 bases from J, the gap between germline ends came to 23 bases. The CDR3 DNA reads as TGTGCCAGCAGCTGGGGGCTAGCGCTAGCTAATCAGACAGATACGCAGTATTTT. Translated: CASSWGLALANQTDTQYF.

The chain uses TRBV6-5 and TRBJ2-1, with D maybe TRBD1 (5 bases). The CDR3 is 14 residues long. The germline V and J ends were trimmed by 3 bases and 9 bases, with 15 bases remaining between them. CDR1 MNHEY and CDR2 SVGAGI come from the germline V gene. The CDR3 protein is CASSYRQGLGEQFF. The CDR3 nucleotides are TGTGCCAGCAGTTATCGGCAGGGTTTGGGTGAGCAGTTCTTC.

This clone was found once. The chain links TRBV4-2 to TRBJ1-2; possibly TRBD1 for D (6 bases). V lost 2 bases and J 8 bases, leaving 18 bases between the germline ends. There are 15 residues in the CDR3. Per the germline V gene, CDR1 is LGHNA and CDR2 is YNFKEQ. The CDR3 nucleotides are TGTGCCAGCAGCCAATCGGCGCAGGGGTCCGGCGGCTACACCTTC. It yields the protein CASSQSAQGSGGYTF.

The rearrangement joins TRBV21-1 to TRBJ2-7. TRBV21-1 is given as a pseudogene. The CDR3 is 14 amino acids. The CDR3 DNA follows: TGTGCCAGCCCCCGGGACGGGTACTCCTACGAGCAGTACTTC. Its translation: CASPRDGYSYEQYF.

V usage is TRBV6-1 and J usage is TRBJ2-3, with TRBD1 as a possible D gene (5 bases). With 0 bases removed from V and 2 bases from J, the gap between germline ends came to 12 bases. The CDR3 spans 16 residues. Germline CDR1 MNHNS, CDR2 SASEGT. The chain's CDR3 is CASSEAWGLDTDTQYF. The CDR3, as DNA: TGTGCCAGCAGTGAAGCTTGGGGCCTAGACACAGATACGCAGTATTTT.

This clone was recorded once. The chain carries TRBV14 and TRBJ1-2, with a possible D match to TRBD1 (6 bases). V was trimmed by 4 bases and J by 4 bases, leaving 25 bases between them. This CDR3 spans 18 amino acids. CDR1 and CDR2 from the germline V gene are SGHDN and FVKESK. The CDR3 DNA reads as TGTGCCAGCAGCCCCTTGGGGGCAGGGTCAGTCGGTGGCTATGGCTACACCTTC. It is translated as CASSPLGAGSVGGYGYTF.